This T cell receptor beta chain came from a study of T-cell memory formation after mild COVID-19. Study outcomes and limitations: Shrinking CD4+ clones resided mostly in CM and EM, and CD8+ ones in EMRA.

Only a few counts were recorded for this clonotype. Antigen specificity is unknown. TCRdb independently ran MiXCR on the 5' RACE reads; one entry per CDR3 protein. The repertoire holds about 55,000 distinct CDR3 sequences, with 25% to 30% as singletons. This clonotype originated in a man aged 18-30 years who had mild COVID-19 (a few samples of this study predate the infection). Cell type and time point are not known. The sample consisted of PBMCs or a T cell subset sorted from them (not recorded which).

The CDR3, as DNA: TGCGCCAGCAGCCAAGGGACAGGGAGCACAGATACGCAGTATTTT. Translation: CASSQGTGSTDTQYF. The genes are TRBV4-3 and TRBJ2-3, with TRBD1 matching 8 bases. J gave up 0 bases and V 1 base, and 0 bases lay outside the gene matches. CDR1 is LGHNA and CDR2 is YSLEER in the germline V gene. CDR3 length: 15 residues.